This TCR beta chain appears in the sequencing data of a study of glioma-infiltrating T cells (dated by TCRdb to 2016 to 2017). With respect to the entire study: TCR alpha- and beta-chain repertoires were sequenced from glioma tissue, non-neoplastic brain tissue and matched peripheral blood mononuclear cells. To measure how far tissue and blood T-cell populations diverged, each tissue-infiltrating repertoire was compared against the peripheral blood repertoire of the same patient. The paired cohort was made up of three low-grade glioma patients, eight or nine primary glioblastoma patients and three non-glioma patients who contributed non-neoplastic brain tissue. Here is what the overall study found, with its caveats: VJ-independent divergence between tissue and blood was below expectation in non-neoplastic patients but above expectation in all gliomas, especially low-grade gliomas. Very few CDR3 sequences were found to be shared between tissue and blood, and this scarcity was attributed to high CDR3 diversity and limited sampling. Small numbers underpinned the group comparisons: 8 or 9 glioblastoma patients, three low-grade glioma patients and three non-neoplastic patients.

Including cysteine and phenylalanine, the CDR3 has 12 amino acids. Only the CDR3 region is kept as DNA, spanning 36 bases read in frame from base 1. The iRepertoire nested amplicon-rescue multiplex PCR (arm-PCR) platform was used to amplify TCR alpha and beta CDR3 regions from RNA. One-step reverse transcription and amplification used roughly 95-400 ng of tissue mRNA or PBMC total RNA as input. After bead purification, a secondary multiplex PCR added Illumina adapters, and libraries were gel-purified between 200 and 400 bp. Libraries carried internal 6-nucleotide barcodes used for demultiplexing. The libraries were sequenced on an Illumina MiSeq using 2x220 or 2x250 nucleotide paired-end reads. As for the authors' bioinformatics: FLASH 1.2.11 was used to merge paired reads, and BWA-MEM then aligned the reads to the GRCh37 human genome before TRA and TRB reads were extracted. For V and J assignment, an IMGT-derived reference of cassette sequences and CDR3 motifs that included pseudogenes was used. Reads were translated in three frames, and productive CDR3s were defined as those with a C...FGXG motif and no stop codons. Clonotypes were defined as unique combinations of V-J cassette pair and CDR3 amino acid sequence. Reads were filtered by Hamming distance, thresholded by each sample's sequence error rate in mapped regions. The public reads were run again by TCRdb, first through fastp at Q25 and then through MiXCR, and only productive beta chains were kept. Identical CDR3 proteins give one entry, which carries the most common genes and DNA. Clone size and V and J calls follow TCRdb, not the original study. The sample table shows 9,500 to 15,000 distinct CDR3 sequences, and about 26% are seen once. The ten largest clones take up about 41% of the sample.

Remarks on this clonotype: Its cognate antigen has yet to be identified. One end of the junction fails to match germline, which may point to a read error.

The rearranged chain carries TRBV12-3 or TRBV12-4 and TRBJ2-4; TRBD1 agrees with 10 junctional bases. The sample taken for sequencing was glioma tissue, nonneoplastic brain tissue, or PBMCs (not recorded which). The source is a human donor with low-grade glioma or glioblastoma, undergoing nonglioma brain surgery, or in good health (not recorded which). In nucleotide form, the sequence is TGTGCCGGCAGTACGGGGACAGGGGCGGGCTACTTC. This codes for CAGSTGTGAGYF.